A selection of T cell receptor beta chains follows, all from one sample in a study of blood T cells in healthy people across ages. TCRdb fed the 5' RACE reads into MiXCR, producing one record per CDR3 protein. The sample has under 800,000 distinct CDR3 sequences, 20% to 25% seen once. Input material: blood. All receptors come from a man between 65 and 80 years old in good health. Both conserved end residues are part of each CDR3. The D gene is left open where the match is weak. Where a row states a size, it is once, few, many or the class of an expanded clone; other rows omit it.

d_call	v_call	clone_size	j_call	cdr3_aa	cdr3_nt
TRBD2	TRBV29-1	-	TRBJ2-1	CSARTSGGDEQFF	TGCAGCGCCCGGACTAGCGGGGGGGATGAGCAGTTCTTC
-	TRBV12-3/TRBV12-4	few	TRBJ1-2	CASSVGLGYGYTF	TGTGCCAGCAGTGTCGGCCTGGGCTATGGCTACACCTTC
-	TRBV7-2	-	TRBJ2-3	CASSFGWEARWYF	TGTGCCAGCAGCTTCGGGTGGGAAGCACGTTGGTATTTT
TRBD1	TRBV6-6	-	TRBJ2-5	CASSTPGQGRETQYF	TGTGCCAGCAGTACACCGGGACAGGGACGAGAGACCCAGTACTTC
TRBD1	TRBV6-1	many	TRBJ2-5	CAIAEGRQGQETQYF	TGTGCCATCGCGGAAGGAAGACAGGGCCAGGAGACCCAGTACTTC
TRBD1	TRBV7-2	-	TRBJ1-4	CASSLGDRQSNEKLFF	TGTGCCAGCAGCTTAGGGGACAGGCAGTCTAATGAAAAACTGTTTTTT
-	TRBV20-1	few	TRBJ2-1	CSAHTWESKNNEQFF	TGCAGTGCCCATACCTGGGAGAGTAAGAACAATGAGCAGTTCTTC
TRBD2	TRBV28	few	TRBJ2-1	CASSPGLAVQDNEQFF	TGTGCCAGCAGTCCGGGACTAGCGGTACAGGACAATGAGCAGTTCTTC
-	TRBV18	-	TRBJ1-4	CASSWGDRTNEKLFF	TGTGCCAGCTCATGGGGCGACAGAACTAATGAAAAACTGTTTTTT
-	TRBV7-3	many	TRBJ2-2	CASSSRGGDTGELFF	TGTGCCAGCAGCTCTAGGGGGGGGGACACCGGGGAGCTGTTTTTT
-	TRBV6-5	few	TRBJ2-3	CASRELGGSTDTQYF	TGCGCCAGCAGAGAACTAGGGGGGAGCACAGATACGCAGTATTTT
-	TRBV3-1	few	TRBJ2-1	CASSRGYEQFF	TGTGCCAGCAGCAGGGGTTACGAGCAGTTCTTC
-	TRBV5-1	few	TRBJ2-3	CASSLGTAPDTQYF	TGCGCCAGCAGCTTGGGGACAGCCCCAGATACGCAGTATTTT
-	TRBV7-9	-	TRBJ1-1	CASSPRGLAEAFF	TGTGCCAGCAGCCCCCGAGGGTTGGCTGAAGCTTTCTTT
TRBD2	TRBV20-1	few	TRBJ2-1	CSARVLAGGSYNEQFF	TGCAGTGCTAGAGTACTAGCGGGAGGGTCATACAATGAGCAGTTCTTC
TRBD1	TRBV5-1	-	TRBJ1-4	CASSLPGTGVVEEKLFF	TGCGCCAGCAGCTTACCCGGGACAGGGGTCGTGGAGGAAAAACTGTTTTTT
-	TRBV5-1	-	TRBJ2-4	CASSLAGDIQYF	TGCGCCAGCAGCTTGGCCGGAGACATTCAGTACTTC
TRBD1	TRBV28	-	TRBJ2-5	CASSGGQGTETQYF	TGTGCCAGCAGTGGGGGACAGGGAACGGAGACCCAGTACTTC
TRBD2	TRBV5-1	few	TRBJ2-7	CASSPDGTSGSHEQYF	TGCGCCAGCAGCCCTGATGGGACTAGCGGGAGCCACGAGCAGTACTTC
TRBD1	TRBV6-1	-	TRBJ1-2	CASTSGQGYGYTF	TGTGCCAGCACCTCGGGACAGGGATATGGCTACACCTTC
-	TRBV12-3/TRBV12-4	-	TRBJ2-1	CASSLAGPSRSYNEQFF	TGTGCCAGCAGTTTAGCGGGACCATCGCGCTCCTACAACGAGCAGTTCTTC
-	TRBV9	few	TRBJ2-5	CASSVATDGTQYF	TGTGCCAGCAGCGTAGCTACAGATGGGACCCAGTACTTC
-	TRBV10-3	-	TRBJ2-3	CAISERVADTQYF	TGTGCCATCAGTGAGAGAGTCGCAGATACGCAGTATTTT
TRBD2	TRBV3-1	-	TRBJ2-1	CASSQAAGGVYNEQFF	TGTGCCAGCAGCCAAGCGGCGGGAGGCGTCTACAATGAGCAGTTCTTC
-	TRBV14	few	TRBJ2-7	CASSQGSRAEQYF	TGTGCCAGCAGCCAAGGATCAAGGGCCGAGCAGTACTTC
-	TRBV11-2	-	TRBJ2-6	CASSLLSGASGANVLTF	TGTGCCAGCAGCTTACTTTCCGGGGCTTCTGGGGCCAACGTCCTGACTTTC
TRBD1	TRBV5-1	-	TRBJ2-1	CASRATGVSYNEQFF	TGCGCCAGCAGGGCTACAGGGGTCTCCTACAATGAGCAGTTCTTC
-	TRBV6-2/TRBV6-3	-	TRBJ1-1	CASRPAGQGNTEAFF	TGTGCCAGCAGGCCGGCGGGACAAGGGAACACTGAAGCTTTCTTT
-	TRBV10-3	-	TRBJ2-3	CAIRVHGTDTQYF	TGTGCCATTAGGGTTCACGGCACAGATACGCAGTATTTT
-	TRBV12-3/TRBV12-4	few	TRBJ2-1	CASRAPGEYNEQFF	TGTGCCAGCAGGGCCCCAGGGGAGTACAATGAGCAGTTCTTC
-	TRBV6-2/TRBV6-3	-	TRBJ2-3	CASSWGNLADTQYF	TGTGCCAGCAGTTGGGGCAATTTGGCAGATACGCAGTATTTT
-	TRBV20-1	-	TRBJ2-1	CSAARDTYNEQFF	TGCAGTGCTGCCCGGGACACCTACAATGAGCAGTTCTTC
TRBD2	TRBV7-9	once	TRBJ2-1	CASTIAGAYNEQFF	TGTGCCAGCACCATAGCGGGAGCCTACAATGAGCAGTTCTTC
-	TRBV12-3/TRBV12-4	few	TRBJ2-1	CASSLSSGAHNEQFF	TGTGCCAGCAGTTTAAGTTCTGGGGCCCACAATGAGCAGTTCTTC
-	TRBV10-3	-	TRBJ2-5	CASAQGMGETQYF	TGTGCCTCAGCACAGGGAATGGGAGAGACCCAGTACTTC
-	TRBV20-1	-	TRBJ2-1	CSASPGQAFSYNEQFF	TGCAGTGCTAGTCCGGGTCAGGCTTTCTCCTACAATGAGCAGTTCTTC
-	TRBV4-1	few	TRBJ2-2	CASSLMAGRESTGELVF	TGCGCCAGCAGCCTGATGGCAGGCCGAGAATCCACCGGGGAGCTGGTTTTT
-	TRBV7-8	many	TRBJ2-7	CASSLSGLREQYF	TGTGCCAGCAGCCTCAGTGGTCTGAGGGAGCAGTACTTC
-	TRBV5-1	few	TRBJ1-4	CASSSLTGSSEKLFF	TGCGCCAGCAGCTCCTTAACAGGATCCTCTGAAAAACTGTTTTTT
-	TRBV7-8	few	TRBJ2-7	CASGQNYEQYF	TGTGCCAGCGGACAGAACTACGAGCAGTACTTC
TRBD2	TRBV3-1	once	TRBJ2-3	CASSQTTSGRARTQYF	TGTGCCAGCAGCCAGACGACTAGCGGGAGGGCGAGGACGCAGTATTTT
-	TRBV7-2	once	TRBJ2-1	CASSLVSAGSDEQFF	TGTGCCAGCAGCTTAGTATCGGCAGGGAGCGATGAGCAGTTCTTC
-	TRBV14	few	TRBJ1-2	CASNQVQAGGYTF	TGTGCCAGCAACCAAGTACAGGCCGGGGGCTACACCTTC
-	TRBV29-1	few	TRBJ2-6	CSVDDAGPSGANVLTF	TGCAGCGTTGATGACGCAGGGCCCTCTGGGGCCAACGTCCTGACTTTC
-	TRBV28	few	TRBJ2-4	CASSLLAKNIQYF	TGTGCCAGCAGTTTACTAGCCAAAAACATTCAGTACTTC
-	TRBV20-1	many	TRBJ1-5	CSAGVGSNQPQHF	TGCAGTGCTGGGGTTGGAAGCAATCAGCCCCAGCATTTT
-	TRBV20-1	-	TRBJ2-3	CSARDPLQGYTDTQYF	TGCAGTGCTAGAGATCCCCTCCAAGGTTACACAGATACGCAGTATTTT
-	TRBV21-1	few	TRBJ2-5	CASSKEPVLETQYF	TGTGCCAGCAGCAAAGAACCGGTGTTGGAGACCCAGTACTTC
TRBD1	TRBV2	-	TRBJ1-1	CASTRQGGTEAFF	TGTGCCAGCACCCGACAGGGAGGTACTGAAGCTTTCTTT
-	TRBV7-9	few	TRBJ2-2	CASSPTGRENTGELFF	TGTGCCAGCAGCCCGACCGGCAGGGAGAACACCGGGGAGCTGTTTTTT
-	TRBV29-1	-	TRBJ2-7	CSVSDYYEQYF	TGCAGCGTGTCCGACTACTACGAGCAGTACTTC
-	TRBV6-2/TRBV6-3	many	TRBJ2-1	CASSPAGRGQFF	TGTGCCAGCAGCCCTGCGGGACGGGGGCAGTTCTTC
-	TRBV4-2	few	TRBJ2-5	CASSQDGDNQETQYF	TGTGCCAGCAGCCAAGATGGAGATAACCAAGAGACCCAGTACTTC
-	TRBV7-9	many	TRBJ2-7	CASSSSGLGAREQYF	TGTGCCAGCAGCTCAAGCGGTCTGGGGGCGCGGGAGCAGTACTTC
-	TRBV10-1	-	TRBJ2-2	CASSPGNPGELFF	TGCGCCAGCAGCCCAGGGAATCCCGGGGAGCTGTTTTTT